This TCR beta chain emerged from a study of identical twins. Regarding this clonotype: The antigen is undetermined.

In TCRdb, the 5' RACE reads were re-called with MiXCR into one record per CDR3 protein. This sample carries 450,000 to 600,000 distinct CDR3 sequences, approximately 20% of them seen once, and the ten largest clones take approximately 0.52%. Findings of the study overall: With beta out-of-frame sequences, excess sharing by twins was weaker.

V lost 6 bases and J lost 5; bases outside the gene matches: 4. Germline loops: CDR1 ENHRY, CDR2 SYGVKD. The CDR3 spans 14 residues. Another study also made use of these data, one on yellow fever vaccine responses in identical twins.

The sample taken for sequencing was CD4+ T cells sorted from blood. The receptor was isolated from a woman between 18 and 30 years old in good health. This chain connects TRBV10-3 to TRBJ2-1; 10 bases match TRBD2. The CDR3 here is CAIRRTSGDNEQFF. The CDR3 DNA reads as TGTGCCATCAGAAGGACTAGCGGCGACAATGAGCAGTTCTTC.